The clone carrying this T cell receptor beta chain has just a few counts. The entry originates in a study of T-cell reconstitution after alpha-beta-depleted transplantation in children. Unique molecular identifiers were incorporated into the prepared TCRbeta library. One entry per CDR3 protein, called by TCRdb with MiXCR from the PCR reads. This table holds about 980,000 distinct CDR3 sequences, around 30% found once. Trimming cost V 7 bases and J 5 bases, with 20 bases left between them. Germline V CDR1 and CDR2: SQVTM, ANQGSEA. The CDR3 spans 14 residues. The chain links TRBV29-1 to TRBJ1-1; D gene unclear. This clonotype was sampled from a boy under three years old who had a stem cell transplant for SCID, so the T cells may come from the graft donor. Sequences were derived from PBMCs, mostly from graft donor cells, sampled 360 days after TCRalphabeta/CD19-depleted stem cell transplant. The CDR3 spells CSGTEGYGDTEAFF. The CDR3 DNA sequence: TGCAGCGGGACCGAAGGGTACGGGGATACTGAAGCTTTCTTT.